The rows below give T cell receptor beta chains drawn from one sample of a study of T cell responses to AZD1222 COVID-19 vaccine. Using immunoSEQ multiplex PCR, the repertoire was profiled, and TCRdb retains in-frame clones only, with some absent. The sample yields about 110,000 clones, 87% seen once. The starting material was peripheral blood, obtained on day 0 of AZD1222 vaccination. These TCRs come from an adult in good health. The CDR3 runs from the conserved cysteine through the conserved F or W. The D gene is left open where the match is weak. Clone sizes are given selectively: once, few, many, or a class where the clone is expanded.

j_call: TRBJ2-1
v_call: TRBV7-2
clone_size: .
d_call: TRBD1
cdr3_aa: CASSLDPQGSYNEQFF
cdr3_nt: TGTGCCAGCAGCTTAGACCCACAGGGGTCCTACAATGAGCAGTTCTTC

j_call: TRBJ2-4
v_call: TRBV11-2
clone_size: .
d_call: .
cdr3_aa: CASSPRYGTEIAKNIQYF
cdr3_nt: TGTGCCAGCAGCCCGCGATATGGCACGGAAATAGCCAAAAACATTCAGTACTTC

j_call: TRBJ2-7
v_call: TRBV20-1
clone_size: .
d_call: .
cdr3_aa: CSASRAGSYYEQYF
cdr3_nt: TGCAGTGCTAGTAGGGCGGGCAGCTACTACGAGCAGTACTTC

j_call: TRBJ2-5
v_call: TRBV11-2
clone_size: .
d_call: TRBD2
cdr3_aa: CASSLDMLAGTQYF
cdr3_nt: TGTGCCAGCAGCTTAGATATGCTAGCGGGGACCCAGTACTTC

j_call: TRBJ2-2
v_call: TRBV11-2
clone_size: .
d_call: .
cdr3_aa: CASSPFGPTGELFF
cdr3_nt: TGTGCCAGCAGCCCTTTCGGTCCCACCGGGGAGCTGTTTTTT

j_call: TRBJ1-1
v_call: TRBV27
clone_size: .
d_call: .
cdr3_aa: CASKWDFSNTEAFF
cdr3_nt: TGTGCCAGCAAGTGGGACTTTTCGAACACTGAAGCTTTCTTT

j_call: TRBJ2-3
v_call: TRBV11-3
clone_size: .
d_call: .
cdr3_aa: CASSVGRGTDTQYF
cdr3_nt: TGTGCCAGCAGCGTGGGCCGCGGCACAGATACGCAGTATTTT

j_call: TRBJ1-1
v_call: TRBV27
clone_size: .
d_call: TRBD1
cdr3_aa: CASRFRGRTEAFF
cdr3_nt: TGTGCCAGCAGATTCAGGGGGCGGACTGAAGCTTTCTTT

j_call: TRBJ2-3
v_call: TRBV18
clone_size: .
d_call: TRBD2
cdr3_aa: CASSPPGLAETDTQYF
cdr3_nt: TGTGCCAGCTCACCACCCGGCCTAGCGGAGACAGATACGCAGTATTTT

j_call: TRBJ1-5
v_call: TRBV9
clone_size: .
d_call: .
cdr3_aa: CASSATPDSNQPQHF
cdr3_nt: TGTGCCAGCAGCGCCACCCCCGATAGCAATCAGCCCCAGCATTTT

j_call: TRBJ1-1
v_call: TRBV28
clone_size: .
d_call: .
cdr3_aa: CASSLGLTEAFF
cdr3_nt: TGTGCCAGCAGTTTGGGGCTCACTGAAGCTTTCTTT

j_call: TRBJ1-5
v_call: TRBV7-6
clone_size: .
d_call: .
cdr3_aa: CASSLEEGFNQPQHF
cdr3_nt: TGTGCCAGCAGCTTAGAGGAGGGGTTCAATCAGCCCCAGCATTTT

j_call: TRBJ1-1
v_call: TRBV6-5
clone_size: once
d_call: .
cdr3_aa: CASSYSRGLYTEAFF
cdr3_nt: TGTGCCAGCAGTTACTCGAGAGGGCTCTACACTGAAGCTTTCTTT

j_call: TRBJ1-6
v_call: TRBV18
clone_size: .
d_call: .
cdr3_aa: CASSPSYNSPLHF
cdr3_nt: TGTGCCAGCTCCCCCTCCTATAATTCACCCCTCCACTTT

j_call: TRBJ2-1
v_call: TRBV18
clone_size: .
d_call: .
cdr3_aa: CASSPEDLNEQFF
cdr3_nt: TGTGCCAGCTCACCTGAGGATTTGAATGAGCAGTTCTTC

j_call: TRBJ1-1
v_call: TRBV7-2
clone_size: once
d_call: .
cdr3_aa: CASSLQGNTEAFF
cdr3_nt: TGTGCCAGCAGCTTACAGGGGAACACTGAAGCTTTCTTT

j_call: TRBJ2-2
v_call: TRBV5-1
clone_size: .
d_call: .
cdr3_aa: CASIAQDRMNTGELFF
cdr3_nt: TGCGCCAGCATTGCCCAAGACAGGATGAACACCGGGGAGCTGTTTTTT

j_call: TRBJ1-3
v_call: TRBV7-9
clone_size: .
d_call: TRBD1
cdr3_aa: CASSTGQGGTGNTIYF
cdr3_nt: TGTGCCAGCAGCACCGGACAGGGAGGGACGGGAAACACCATATATTTT

j_call: TRBJ1-2
v_call: TRBV4-1
clone_size: .
d_call: TRBD1
cdr3_aa: CASSGQGIEGYTF
cdr3_nt: TGCGCCAGTAGCGGACAGGGAATAGAAGGCTACACCTTC

j_call: TRBJ2-7
v_call: TRBV4-3
clone_size: .
d_call: .
cdr3_aa: CASSQVGGYEQYF
cdr3_nt: TGCGCCAGCAGCCAAGTGGGTGGGTACGAGCAGTACTTC

j_call: TRBJ1-6
v_call: TRBV3-1/TRBV3-2
clone_size: .
d_call: .
cdr3_aa: CASSQVGGASPLHF
cdr3_nt: TGTGCCAGCAGCCAAGTTGGGGGGGCTTCACCCCTCCACTTT

j_call: TRBJ2-1
v_call: TRBV7-3
clone_size: .
d_call: TRBD2
cdr3_aa: CASATSSDPYNEQFF
cdr3_nt: TGTGCCAGCGCGACTAGCTCAGACCCCTACAATGAGCAGTTCTTC

j_call: TRBJ1-5
v_call: TRBV27
clone_size: .
d_call: TRBD1
cdr3_aa: CASSLSDRGSNQPQHF
cdr3_nt: TGTGCCAGCAGTTTATCGGACAGGGGGAGCAATCAGCCCCAGCATTTT

j_call: TRBJ1-1
v_call: TRBV6-2/TRBV6-3
clone_size: .
d_call: .
cdr3_aa: CASSYLGAPSEAFF
cdr3_nt: TGTGCCAGCAGTTACTTGGGCGCCCCGTCTGAAGCTTTCTTT

j_call: TRBJ2-1
v_call: TRBV4-3
clone_size: once
d_call: TRBD1
cdr3_aa: CASSQGEAGGLGNEQFF
cdr3_nt: TGCGCCAGCAGCCAAGGAGAGGCAGGGGGATTGGGCAATGAGCAGTTCTTC

j_call: TRBJ2-5
v_call: TRBV7-8
clone_size: once
d_call: .
cdr3_aa: CASSLRAGKETQYF
cdr3_nt: TGTGCCAGCAGCTTACGTGCGGGGAAAGAGACCCAGTACTTC

j_call: TRBJ1-2
v_call: TRBV30
clone_size: .
d_call: .
cdr3_aa: CAWERPTYGYTF
cdr3_nt: TGTGCCTGGGAGCGGCCGACCTATGGCTACACCTTC

j_call: TRBJ1-2
v_call: TRBV20-1
clone_size: once
d_call: .
cdr3_aa: CSATENYGYTF
cdr3_nt: TGCAGTGCGACAGAGAACTATGGCTACACCTTC

j_call: TRBJ1-2
v_call: TRBV6-5
clone_size: .
d_call: .
cdr3_aa: CAGSRGHPGGYTF
cdr3_nt: TGTGCCGGATCCAGGGGCCACCCCGGTGGCTACACCTTC